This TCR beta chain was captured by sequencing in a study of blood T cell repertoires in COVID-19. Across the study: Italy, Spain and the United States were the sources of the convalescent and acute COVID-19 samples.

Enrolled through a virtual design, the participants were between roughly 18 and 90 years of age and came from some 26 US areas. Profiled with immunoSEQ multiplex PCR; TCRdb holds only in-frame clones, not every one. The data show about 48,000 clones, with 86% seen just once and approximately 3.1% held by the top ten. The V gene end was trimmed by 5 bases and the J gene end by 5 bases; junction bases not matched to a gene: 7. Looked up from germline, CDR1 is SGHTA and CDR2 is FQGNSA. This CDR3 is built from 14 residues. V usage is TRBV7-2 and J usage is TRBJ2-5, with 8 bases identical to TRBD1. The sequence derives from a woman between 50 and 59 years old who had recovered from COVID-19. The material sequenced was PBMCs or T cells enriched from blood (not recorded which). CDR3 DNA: TGTGCCAGCAGCCCCGGACAGGGACGGGAGACCCAGTACTTC. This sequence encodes CASSPGQGRETQYF.